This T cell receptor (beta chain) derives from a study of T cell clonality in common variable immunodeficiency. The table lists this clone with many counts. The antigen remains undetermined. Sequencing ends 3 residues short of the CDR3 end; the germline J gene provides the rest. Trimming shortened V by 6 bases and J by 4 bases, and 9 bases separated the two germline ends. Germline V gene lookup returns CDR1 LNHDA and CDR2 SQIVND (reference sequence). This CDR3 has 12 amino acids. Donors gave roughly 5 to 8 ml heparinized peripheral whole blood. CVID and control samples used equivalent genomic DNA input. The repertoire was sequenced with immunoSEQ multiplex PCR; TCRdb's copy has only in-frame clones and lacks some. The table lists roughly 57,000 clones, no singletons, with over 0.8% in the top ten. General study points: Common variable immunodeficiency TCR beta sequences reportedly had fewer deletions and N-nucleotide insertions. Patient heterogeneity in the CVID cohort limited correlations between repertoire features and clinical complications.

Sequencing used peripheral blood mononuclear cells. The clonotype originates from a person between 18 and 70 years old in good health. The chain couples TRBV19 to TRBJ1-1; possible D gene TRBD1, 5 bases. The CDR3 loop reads CASRPQGTEAFF. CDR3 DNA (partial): TGTGCCAGTAGGCCGCAGGGCACTGAA.